One sample yielded the 3 T cell receptor beta chains listed below, sequenced in a study of CD8 T cells in Susac syndrome. The RNA, about 0.45 to 1 ug, was put through reverse transcription using random hexamers. TCRdb processed the immunoSEQ multiplex PCR reads anew with MiXCR; each CDR3 protein has one entry. The table has about 150,000 distinct CDR3 sequences, around 96% seen once. What was sequenced was CD8+ T cells from PBMCs. The receptors here all came from a human donor with multiple sclerosis.

The chain couples TRBV27 to TRBJ1-2; TRBD1 agrees at 8 bases. The CDR3 covers 14 residues. The germline CDR1 and CDR2 sequences are MNHEY and SMNVEV (reference sequence). Trimming cost V 8 bases and J 2 bases; bases outside gene matches: 7. CDR3: CASAPTGANYGYTF. Here the CDR3 DNA reads TGTGCCAGCGCCCCGACAGGGGCAAACTATGGCTACACCTTC.

The genes are TRBV9 and TRBJ2-1; 8 bases map to TRBD2. Germline V gene sequence: CDR1 SGDLS, CDR2 YYNGEE. The CDR3 consists of 12 residues. J gave up 10 bases and V 3 bases, and 3 bases lay outside the gene matches. The CDR3 coding sequence is TGTGCCAGCAGCGCGGGGACTAGGGAGCAGTTCTTC. It is translated as CASSAGTREQFF.

The rearrangement joins TRBV7-2 to TRBJ2-7; 8 positions agree with TRBD2. J gave up 4 bases and V 4 bases, and 6 bases lay outside the gene matches. Germline V gene lookup returns CDR1 SGHTA and CDR2 FQGNSA. The CDR3 covers 14 residues. The CDR3, as DNA: TGTGCCAGCAGCTCGTCGGGACTAGTGTACGAGCAGTACTTC. The encoded protein is CASSSSGLVYEQYF.